This T cell receptor (beta chain) was observed in a study of blood T cell repertoires in COVID-19. Only in-frame clones appear in the TCRdb table, and some are missing; sequencing was by immunoSEQ multiplex PCR. The sample yields about 160,000 clones, roughly 80% seen once. Residents of about two dozen US areas, aged 18 to 89 years, made up the participants. Recovery meant two consecutive negative NP/OP PCR tests, professional clearance, or resolved symptoms. This CDR3 comprises 13 residues. Germline-derived CDR1 and CDR2 are GTSNPN and SVGIG (reference sequence). The V and J ends lost 5 bases and 4 bases, in that order; junction bases with no gene match: 0.

Sequenced material: PBMCs or T cells enriched from blood (not recorded which). The source is a woman aged 60-75 years who had recovered from COVID-19. V gene TRBV30 combines with J gene TRBJ2-3; 13 bases fit TRBD2. DNA of the CDR3: TGTGCCTGGGGGACTAGCGGGGCAGATACGCAGTATTTT. Encoded protein: CAWGTSGADTQYF.